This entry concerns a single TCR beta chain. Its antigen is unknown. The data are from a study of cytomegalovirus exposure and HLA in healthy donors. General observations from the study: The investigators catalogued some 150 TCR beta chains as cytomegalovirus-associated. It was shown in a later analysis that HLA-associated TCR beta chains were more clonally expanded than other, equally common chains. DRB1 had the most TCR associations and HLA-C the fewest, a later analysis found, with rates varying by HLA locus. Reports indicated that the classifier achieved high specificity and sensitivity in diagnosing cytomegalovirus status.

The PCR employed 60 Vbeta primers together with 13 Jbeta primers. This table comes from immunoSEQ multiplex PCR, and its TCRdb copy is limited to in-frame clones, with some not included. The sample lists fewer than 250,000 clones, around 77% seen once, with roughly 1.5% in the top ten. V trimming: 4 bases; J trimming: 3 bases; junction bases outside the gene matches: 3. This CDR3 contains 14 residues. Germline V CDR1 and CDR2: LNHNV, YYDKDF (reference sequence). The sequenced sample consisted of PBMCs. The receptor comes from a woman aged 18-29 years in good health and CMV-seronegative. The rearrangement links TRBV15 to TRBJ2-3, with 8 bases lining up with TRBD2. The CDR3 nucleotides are TGTGCCACCAGCAAAGCGGGGGCTACAGATACGCAGTATTTT. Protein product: CATSKAGATDTQYF. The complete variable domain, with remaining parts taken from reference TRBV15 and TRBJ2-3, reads DAMVIQNPRYQVTQFGKPVTLSCSQTLNHNVMYWYQQKSSQAPKLLFHYYDKDFNNEADTPDNFQSRRPNTSFCFLDIRSPGLGDTAMYLCATSKAGATDTQYFGPGTRLTVL.